Below, one T cell receptor beta chain is given with its context. No antigen is known for it. The PCR contained 60 Vbeta and 13 Jbeta primers. Generated by immunoSEQ multiplex PCR, the TCRdb table keeps only in-frame clones and is missing some. This repertoire includes roughly 60,000 clones. The data are from a study of cytomegalovirus exposure and HLA in healthy donors. CDR1 is SGHRS, CDR2 YFSETQ, per germline. Trimming at V came to 4 bases and at J to 2 bases, leaving 12 bases not matched to a gene. This CDR3 comprises 16 residues. Findings of the study overall: Apparent HLA restriction characterized most CMV-associated TCR beta chains in a later analysis. Several of the most significant clusters appeared, in a later analysis, to be linked to common viral pathogens.

The sample comprised PBMCs. The TCR comes from a male donor in good health and CMV-seronegative. V is TRBV5-1 and J is TRBJ2-7; 7 bases map to TRBD1. CDR3 bases: TGCGCCAGCAGCCCCCAAGGGGACAGTGCTGCCTACGAGCAGTACTTC. It is translated as CASSPQGDSAAYEQYF.